This record concerns one TCR beta chain sequence. The data were taken from a study of T cells in narcolepsy. V was shortened by 4 bases and J by 6 bases, with 7 bases between the two germline ends. Germline V gene sequence: CDR1 LNHDA, CDR2 SQIVND (reference sequence). The CDR3 runs 12 residues. Profiling relied on immunoSEQ multiplex PCR, and the TCRdb table lists in-frame clones only, not all of them. The table records 25,000 to 35,000 clones, 86% of them present only once. The V gene is TRBV19, the J gene TRBJ1-5; D call uncertain. Material: CD45RA- memory CD4+ T cells from PBMCs. The sequence was collected from a human donor with narcolepsy. In DNA, the CDR3 is TGTGCCAGTAGTACCCGACCTCAGCCCCAGCATTTT. This encodes CASSTRPQPQHF.